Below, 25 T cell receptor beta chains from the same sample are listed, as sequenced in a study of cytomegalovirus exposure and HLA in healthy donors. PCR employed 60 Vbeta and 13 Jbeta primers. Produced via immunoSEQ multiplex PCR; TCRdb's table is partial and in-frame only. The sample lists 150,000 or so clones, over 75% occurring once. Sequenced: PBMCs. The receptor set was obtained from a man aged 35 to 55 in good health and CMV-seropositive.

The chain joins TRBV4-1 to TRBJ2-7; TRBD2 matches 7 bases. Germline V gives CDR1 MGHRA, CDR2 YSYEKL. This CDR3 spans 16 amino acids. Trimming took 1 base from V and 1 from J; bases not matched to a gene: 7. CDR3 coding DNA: TGCGCCAGCAGCCAAGGAGCGGGATTACCGTCCTACGAGCAGTACTTC. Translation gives CASSQGAGLPSYEQYF.

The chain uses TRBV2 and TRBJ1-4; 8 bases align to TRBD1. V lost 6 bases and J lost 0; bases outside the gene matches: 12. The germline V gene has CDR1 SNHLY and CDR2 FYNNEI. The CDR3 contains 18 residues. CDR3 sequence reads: CASRANRDRTATNEKLFF. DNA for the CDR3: TGTGCCAGCAGGGCGAACCGGGACAGGACTGCAACTAATGAAAAACTGTTTTTT.

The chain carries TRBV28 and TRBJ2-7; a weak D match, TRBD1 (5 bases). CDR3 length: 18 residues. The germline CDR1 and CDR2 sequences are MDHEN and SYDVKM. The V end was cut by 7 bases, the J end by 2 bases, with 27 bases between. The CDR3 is CASKEPVGERGGTYEQYF. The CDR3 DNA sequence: TGTGCCAGCAAAGAACCCGTAGGGGAACGCGGCGGAACCTACGAGCAGTACTTC.

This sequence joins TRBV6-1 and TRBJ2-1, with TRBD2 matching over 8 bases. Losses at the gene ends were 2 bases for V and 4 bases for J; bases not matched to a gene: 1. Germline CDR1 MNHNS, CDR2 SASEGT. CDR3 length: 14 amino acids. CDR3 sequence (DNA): TGTGCCAGCAGTGAAAGCGGGGGTTACAATGAGCAGTTCTTC. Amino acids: CASSESGGYNEQFF.

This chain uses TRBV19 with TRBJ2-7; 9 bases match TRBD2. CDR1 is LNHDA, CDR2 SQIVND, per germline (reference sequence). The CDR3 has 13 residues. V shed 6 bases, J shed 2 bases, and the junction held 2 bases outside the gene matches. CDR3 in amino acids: CASRSGGTYEQYF. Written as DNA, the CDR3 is TGTGCCAGTAGGAGCGGGGGGACCTACGAGCAGTACTTC.

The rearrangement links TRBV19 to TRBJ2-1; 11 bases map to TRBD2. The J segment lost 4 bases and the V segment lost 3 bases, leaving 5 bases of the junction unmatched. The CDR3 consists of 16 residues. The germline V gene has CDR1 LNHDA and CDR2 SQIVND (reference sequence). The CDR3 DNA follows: TGTGCCAGTAGTATTAGGGCTAGCGGGGGGTACAATGAGCAGTTCTTC. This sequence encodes CASSIRASGGYNEQFF. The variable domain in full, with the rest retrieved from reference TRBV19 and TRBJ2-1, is DGGITQSPKYLFRKEGQNVTLSCEQNLNHDAMYWYRQDPGQGLRLIYYSQIVNDFQKGDIAEGYSVSREKKESFPLTVTSAQKNPTAFYLCASSIRASGGYNEQFFGPGTRLTVL.

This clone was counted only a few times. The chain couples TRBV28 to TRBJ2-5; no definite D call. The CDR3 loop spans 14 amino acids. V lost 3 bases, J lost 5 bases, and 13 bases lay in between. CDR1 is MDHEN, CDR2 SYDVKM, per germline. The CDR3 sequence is CASSFSKFGETQYF. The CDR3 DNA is TGTGCCAGCAGTTTTAGCAAGTTTGGGGAGACCCAGTACTTC. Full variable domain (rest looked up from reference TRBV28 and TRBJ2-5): DVKVTQSSRYLVKRTGEKVFLECVQDMDHENMFWYRQDPGLGLRLIYFSYDVKMKEKGDIPEGYSVSREKKERFSLILESASTNQTSMYLCASSFSKFGETQYFGPGTRLLVL.

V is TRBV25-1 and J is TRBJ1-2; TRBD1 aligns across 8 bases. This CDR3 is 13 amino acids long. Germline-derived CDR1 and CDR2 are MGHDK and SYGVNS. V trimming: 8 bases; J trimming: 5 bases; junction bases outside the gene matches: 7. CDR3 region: CASSRGRGYGYTF. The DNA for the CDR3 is TGTGCCAGCTCCAGGGGGCGTGGGTATGGCTACACCTTC.

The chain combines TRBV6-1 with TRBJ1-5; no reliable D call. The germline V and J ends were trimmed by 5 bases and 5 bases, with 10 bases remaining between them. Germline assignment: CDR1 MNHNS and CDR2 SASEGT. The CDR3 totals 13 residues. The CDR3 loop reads CASSSVSDQPQHF. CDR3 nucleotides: TGTGCCAGCAGTAGCGTATCGGATCAGCCCCAGCATTTT.

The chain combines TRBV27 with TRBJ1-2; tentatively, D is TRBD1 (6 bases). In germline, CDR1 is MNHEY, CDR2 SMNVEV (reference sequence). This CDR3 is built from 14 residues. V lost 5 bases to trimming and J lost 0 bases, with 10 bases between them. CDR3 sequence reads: CASSPWDTNYGYTF. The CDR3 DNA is TGTGCCAGCAGTCCGTGGGACACTAACTATGGCTACACCTTC.

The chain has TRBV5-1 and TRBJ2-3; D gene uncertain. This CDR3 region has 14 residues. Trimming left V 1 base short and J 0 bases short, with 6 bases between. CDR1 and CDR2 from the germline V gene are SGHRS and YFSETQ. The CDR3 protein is CASSLIESTDTQYF. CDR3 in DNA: TGCGCCAGCAGCTTGATAGAGAGCACAGATACGCAGTATTTT. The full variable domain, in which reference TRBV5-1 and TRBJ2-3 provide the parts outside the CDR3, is KAGVTQTPRYLIKTRGQQVTLSCSPISGHRSVSWYQQTPGQGLQFLFEYFSETQRNKGNFPGRFSGRQFSNSRSEMNVSTLELGDSALYLCASSLIESTDTQYFGPGTRLTVL.

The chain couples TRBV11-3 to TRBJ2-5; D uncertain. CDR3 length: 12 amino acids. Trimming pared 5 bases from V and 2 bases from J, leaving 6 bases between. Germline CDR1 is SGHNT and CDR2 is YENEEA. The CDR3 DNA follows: TGTGCCAGCAGCCTCCTACAAGAGACCCAGTACTTC. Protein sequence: CASSLLQETQYF.

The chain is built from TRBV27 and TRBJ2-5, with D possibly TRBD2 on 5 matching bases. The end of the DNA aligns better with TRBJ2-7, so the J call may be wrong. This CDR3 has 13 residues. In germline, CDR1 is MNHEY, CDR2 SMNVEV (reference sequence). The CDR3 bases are TGTGCCAGCAAGATACGGAGGCGGCACGAGCAGTACTTC. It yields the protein CASKIRRRHEQYF.

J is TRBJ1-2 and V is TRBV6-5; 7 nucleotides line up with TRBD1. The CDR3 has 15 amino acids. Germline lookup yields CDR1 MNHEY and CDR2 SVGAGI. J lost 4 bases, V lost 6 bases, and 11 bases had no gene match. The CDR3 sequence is CASSIRQGEVYGYTF. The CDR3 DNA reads TGTGCCAGCAGCATCCGACAGGGAGAAGTCTATGGCTACACCTTC.

CDR3 sequence: CASKVGLRQPQHF. CDR3 in DNA: TGTGCCAGCAAGGTGGGTTTGCGGCAGCCCCAGCATTTT. The chain links TRBV2 to TRBJ1-5; D not resolved. The CDR3 sequence is 13 residues long. The germline CDR1 and CDR2 sequences are SNHLY and FYNNEI. The V end lost 7 bases, the J end lost 7 bases, and 14 bases lay between the germline ends.

The DNA for the CDR3 is TGTGCCAGCAACGACTTAGGAAGTGAGCAGTTCTTC. It yields the protein CASNDLGSEQFF. The V and J genes are TRBV7-9 and TRBJ2-1; D is unresolved. The germline V and J ends were trimmed by 7 bases and 9 bases, with 13 bases remaining between them. The CDR3 has 12 residues. CDR1 and CDR2 (germline): SEHNR, FQNEAQ (reference sequence).

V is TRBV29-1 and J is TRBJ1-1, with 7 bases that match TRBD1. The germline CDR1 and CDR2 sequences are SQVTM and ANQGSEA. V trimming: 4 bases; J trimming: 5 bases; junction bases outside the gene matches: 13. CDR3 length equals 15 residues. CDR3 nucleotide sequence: TGCAGCGTTGGCGTTCCAAGACAGGGTGGGACTGAAGCTTTCTTT. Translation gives CSVGVPRQGGTEAFF.

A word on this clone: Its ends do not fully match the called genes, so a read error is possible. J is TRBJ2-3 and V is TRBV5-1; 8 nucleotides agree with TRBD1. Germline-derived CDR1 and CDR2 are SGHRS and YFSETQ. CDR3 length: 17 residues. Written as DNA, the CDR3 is TGCGTCAGCAGCTTACCCGGGACAGGAGGGGGGACAGATACGCAGTATTTT. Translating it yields CVSSLPGTGGGTDTQYF.

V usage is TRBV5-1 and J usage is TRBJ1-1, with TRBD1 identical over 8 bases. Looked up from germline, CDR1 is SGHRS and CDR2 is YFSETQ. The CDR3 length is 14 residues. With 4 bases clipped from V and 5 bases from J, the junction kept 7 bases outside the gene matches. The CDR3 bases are TGCGCCAGCAGCGAAGGACAGGGATGGACTGAAGCTTTCTTT. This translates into CASSEGQGWTEAFF.

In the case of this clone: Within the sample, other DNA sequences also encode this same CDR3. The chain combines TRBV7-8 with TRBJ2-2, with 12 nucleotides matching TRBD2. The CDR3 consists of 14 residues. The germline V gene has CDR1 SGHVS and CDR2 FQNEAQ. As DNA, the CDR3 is TGTGCAGCTAGCGGGAGGGGCGACACCGGGGAGCTGTTTTTT. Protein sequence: CAASGRGDTGELFF.

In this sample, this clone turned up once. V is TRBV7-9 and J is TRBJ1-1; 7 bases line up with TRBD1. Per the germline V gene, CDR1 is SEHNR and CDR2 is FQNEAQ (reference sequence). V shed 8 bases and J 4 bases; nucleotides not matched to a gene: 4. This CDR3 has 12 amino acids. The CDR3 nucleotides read TGTGCCAGCGGATCAGGGGGCACTGAAGCTTTCTTT. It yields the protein CASGSGGTEAFF. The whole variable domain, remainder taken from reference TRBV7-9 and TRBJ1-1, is DTGVSQNPRHKITKRGQNVTFRCDPISEHNRLYWYRQTLGQGPEFLTYFQNEAQLEKSRLLSDRFSAERPKGSFSTLEIQRTEQGDSAMYLCASGSGGTEAFFGQGTRLTVV.

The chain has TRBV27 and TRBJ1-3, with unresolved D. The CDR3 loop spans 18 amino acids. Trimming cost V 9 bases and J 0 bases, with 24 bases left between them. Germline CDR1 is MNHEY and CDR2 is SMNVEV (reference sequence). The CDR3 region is CARSPPGGGQTSGNTIYF. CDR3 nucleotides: TGTGCCAGGAGTCCCCCAGGTGGAGGTCAGACCTCTGGAAACACCATATATTTT.

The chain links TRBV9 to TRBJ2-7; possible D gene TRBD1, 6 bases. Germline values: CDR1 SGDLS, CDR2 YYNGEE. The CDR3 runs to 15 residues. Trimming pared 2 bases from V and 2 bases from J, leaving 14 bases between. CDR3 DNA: TGTGCCAGCAGCGTGGGTGGGACAAGTGCCTACGAGCAGTACTTC. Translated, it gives CASSVGGTSAYEQYF.

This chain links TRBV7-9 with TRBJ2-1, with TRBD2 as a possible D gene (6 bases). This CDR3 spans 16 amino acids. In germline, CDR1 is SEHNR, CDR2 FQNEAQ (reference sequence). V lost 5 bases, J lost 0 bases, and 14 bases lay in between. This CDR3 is CASSPWGSGSYNEQFF. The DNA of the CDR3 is TGTGCCAGCAGCCCGTGGGGTAGCGGCTCCTACAATGAGCAGTTCTTC.

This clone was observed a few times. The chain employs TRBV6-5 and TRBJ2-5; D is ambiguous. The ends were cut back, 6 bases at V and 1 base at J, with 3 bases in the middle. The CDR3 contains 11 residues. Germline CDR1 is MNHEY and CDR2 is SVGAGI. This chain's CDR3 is CASRRQETQYF. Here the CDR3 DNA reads TGTGCCAGCAGGCGCCAAGAGACCCAGTACTTC.